The sequence of this T cell receptor (beta chain) was determined in a study of blood T cell repertoires in COVID-19. The overall study: Researchers got acute and convalescent COVID-19 samples from the United States, Italy and Spain. The cDNA or gDNA used as material had been derived from T cells, B-cell-depleted T cells, or PBMCs.

V was shortened by 1 base and J by 5 bases, with 9 bases between the two germline ends. The CDR3 consists of 13 residues. Germline CDR1 is MNHNS and CDR2 is SASEGT. The study counted Cohort 3 donors as recovered given two negative PCRs, clearance, or symptom resolution. Only in-frame clones appear in the TCRdb table, and some are missing; sequencing was by immunoSEQ multiplex PCR. The sample has under 300,000 clones, about 86% seen once. This clone was counted at least ten times. The receptor comes from a man aged 45 to 65 who had recovered from COVID-19. The specimen was PBMCs or T cells enriched from blood (not recorded which). The rearrangement uses TRBV6-1 and TRBJ2-7; possible D gene TRBD2, 5 bases. This chain's CDR3 is CASSEGMEDEQYF. For the CDR3, the DNA is TGTGCCAGCAGTGAAGGGATGGAGGACGAGCAGTACTTC.